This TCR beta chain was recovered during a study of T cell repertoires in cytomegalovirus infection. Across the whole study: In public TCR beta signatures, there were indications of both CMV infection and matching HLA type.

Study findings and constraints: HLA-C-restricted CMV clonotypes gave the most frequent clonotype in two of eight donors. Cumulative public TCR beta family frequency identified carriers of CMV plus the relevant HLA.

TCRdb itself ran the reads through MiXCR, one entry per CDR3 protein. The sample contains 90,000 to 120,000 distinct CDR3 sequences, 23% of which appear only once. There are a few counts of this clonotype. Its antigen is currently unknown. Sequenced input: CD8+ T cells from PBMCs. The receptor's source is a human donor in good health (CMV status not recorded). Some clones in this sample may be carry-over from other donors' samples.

The CDR3 nucleotides are TGTGCCAGCAGTTACTCGTGGGGGGGTGAGCAGTTCTTC. This sequence encodes CASSYSWGGEQFF. The chain employs TRBV6-5 and TRBJ2-1, with 7 bases identical to TRBD2. J was trimmed by 9 bases and V by 0 bases; bases with no gene match: 2. This CDR3 is 13 amino acids long. CDR1 is MNHEY and CDR2 is SVGAGI in the germline V gene.